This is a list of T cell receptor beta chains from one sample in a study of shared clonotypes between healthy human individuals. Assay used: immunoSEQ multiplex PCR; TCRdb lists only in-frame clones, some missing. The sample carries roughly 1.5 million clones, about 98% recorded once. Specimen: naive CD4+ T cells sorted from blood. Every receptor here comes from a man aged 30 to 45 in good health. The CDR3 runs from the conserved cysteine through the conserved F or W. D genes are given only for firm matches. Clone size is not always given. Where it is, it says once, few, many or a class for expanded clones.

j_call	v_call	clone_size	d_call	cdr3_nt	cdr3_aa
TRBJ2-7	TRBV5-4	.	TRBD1	TGTGCCAGCAGCTCCCGTGGGACAGGGAGCCACGAGCAGTACTTC	CASSSRGTGSHEQYF
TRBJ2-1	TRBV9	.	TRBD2	TGTGCCAGCAGCACTAGCGGGGGCCCCTACAATGAGCAGTTCTTC	CASSTSGGPYNEQFF
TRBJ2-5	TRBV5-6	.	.	TGTGCCAGCAGCCCGTCGGTCCGAGAGACCCAGTACTTC	CASSPSVRETQYF
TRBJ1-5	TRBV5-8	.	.	TGTGCCAGCAGCTTACGGCAGGGCAATCAGCCCCAGCATTTT	CASSLRQGNQPQHF
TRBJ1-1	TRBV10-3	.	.	TGTGCCACCTACCGACGGAGGGGTCTTTTAACTGAAGCTTTCTTT	CATYRRRGLLTEAFF
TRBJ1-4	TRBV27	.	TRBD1	TGTGCCAGCAGTTACCGGACAGGGCTTAATGAAAAACTGTTTTTT	CASSYRTGLNEKLFF
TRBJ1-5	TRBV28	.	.	TGTGCCAGCAGTCCCAGGGGCTATGGCAATCAGCCCCAGCATTTT	CASSPRGYGNQPQHF
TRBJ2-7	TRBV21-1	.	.	TGTGCCAGCACCCCACCGACTAGCGGGAGGACCTACGAGCAGTACTTC	CASTPPTSGRTYEQYF
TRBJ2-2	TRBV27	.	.	TGTGCCAGCAGTTTAGGACGGCACACCGGGGAGCTGTTTTTT	CASSLGRHTGELFF
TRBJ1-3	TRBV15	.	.	TGTGCCACCAGCATGAGAGAGGGAAACACCATATATTTT	CATSMREGNTIYF
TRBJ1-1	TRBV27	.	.	TGTGCCAGCAGTTTATGGATGAGCAGGGTAACTGAAGCTTTCTTT	CASSLWMSRVTEAFF
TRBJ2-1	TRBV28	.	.	TGTGCCAGCAGTTTATTGGGACACCCATCAGGTCTGATCTTC	CASSLLGHPSGLIF
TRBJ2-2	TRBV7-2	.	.	TGTGCCAGCAGCCCCGGGAGCTTCCCCGGGGAGCTGTTTTTT	CASSPGSFPGELFF
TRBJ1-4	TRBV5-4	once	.	TGTGCCAGCAGCCCCCCAGGAACGGGTAATGAAAAACTGTTTTTT	CASSPPGTGNEKLFF
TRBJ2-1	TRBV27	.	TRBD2	TGTGCCAGCAGATTACGGCGGGAGTATGGTCGCGAGCAGTTCTTC	CASRLRREYGREQFF
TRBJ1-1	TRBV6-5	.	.	TGTGCCAGCAGTTTCTTGCCGGACACTGAAGCTTTCTTT	CASSFLPDTEAFF
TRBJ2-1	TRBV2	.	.	TGTGCCAGCAGTGTACGGATGAGCTCCTACAATGAGCAGTTCTTC	CASSVRMSSYNEQFF
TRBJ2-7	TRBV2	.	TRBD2	TGTGCCAGCAGTGACAGCGGGAGAGCGCAGTACTTC	CASSDSGRAQYF
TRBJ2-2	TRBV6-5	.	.	TGTGCCAGCAGTTACTCGGGGGACTCGAACACCGGGGAGCTGTTTTTT	CASSYSGDSNTGELFF
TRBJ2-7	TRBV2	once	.	TGTGCCAGCACTAAGGAGGGAAAGAACGAGCAGTACTTC	CASTKEGKNEQYF
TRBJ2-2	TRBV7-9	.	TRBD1	TGTGCCAGCAGCTGGGGACAGGGCGACACCGGGGAGCTGTTTTTT	CASSWGQGDTGELFF
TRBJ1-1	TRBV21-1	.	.	TGTGCCAGCAGCGTGCCGGGACAGGGTGGAAACATGAACACTGAAGCTTTCTTT	CASSVPGQGGNMNTEAFF
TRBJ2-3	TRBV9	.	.	TGTGCCAGCAGCGAAAGGCTTAGCGTAAAGGTCGCAGATACGCAGTATTTT	CASSERLSVKVADTQYF
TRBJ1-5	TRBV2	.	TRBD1	TGTGCCAGCACCAAAGACAGGGGCAATCAGCCCCAGCATTTT	CASTKDRGNQPQHF
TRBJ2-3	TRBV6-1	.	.	TGTGCCACGAACACAGATACGCAGTATTTT	CATNTDTQYF
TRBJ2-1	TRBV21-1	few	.	TGTGCCAGCAGCGAGTCCCGGGACAGGGTCCACAATGAGCAGTTCTTC	CASSESRDRVHNEQFF
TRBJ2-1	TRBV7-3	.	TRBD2	TGTGCCAGCAGCTTATTACTAGCGGGAGTGAGTGAGCAGTTCTTC	CASSLLLAGVSEQFF
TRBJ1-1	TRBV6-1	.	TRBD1	TGTGCCAGCAGTGTTCGACAGGGCATGAACACTGAAGCTTTCTTT	CASSVRQGMNTEAFF
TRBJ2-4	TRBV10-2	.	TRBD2	TGCGCCAGCAGTGAGGGACTAGCGAGCCTTGGAAACTTC	CASSEGLASLGNF
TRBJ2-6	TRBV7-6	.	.	TGTGCCAGCAGCTTAGAGGGCACGGGGACCAACGTCCTGACTTTC	CASSLEGTGTNVLTF
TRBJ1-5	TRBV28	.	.	TGTGCCAGCAGTCCTCAAATAATACTCAATCAGCCCCAGCATTTT	CASSPQIILNQPQHF
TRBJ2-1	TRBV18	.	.	TGTGCCAGCTCACCCGTCTCTGGCGCCTTCTTCTCCTACAATGAGCAGTTCTTC	CASSPVSGAFFSYNEQFF
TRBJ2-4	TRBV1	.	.	TGCACCAGCAGCCAAGATTCCCCGGGGAGGACTCAGTACTTC	CTSSQDSPGRTQYF
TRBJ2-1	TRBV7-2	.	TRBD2	TGTGCCAGCAGCTTAGAGTCGGGGACTAGCGGGAGAGGGCAGTTCTTC	CASSLESGTSGRGQFF
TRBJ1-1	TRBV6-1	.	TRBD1	TGTGCCACATACGGACAGGAGAGGACTGAAGCTTTCTTT	CATYGQERTEAFF
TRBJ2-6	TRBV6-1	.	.	TGTGCCAGCAGCGAACAGAAGGGTTCCGGGGCCAACGTCCTGACTTTC	CASSEQKGSGANVLTF
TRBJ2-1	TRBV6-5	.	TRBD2	TGTGCCAGCAGTTACTCGAGGACTAGCGTAGCCAATGAGCAGTTCTTC	CASSYSRTSVANEQFF
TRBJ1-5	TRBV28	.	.	TGTGCCAGCAGTGCCACTCATGGGGGGCTCGGGAGCAATCAGCCCCAGCATTTT	CASSATHGGLGSNQPQHF
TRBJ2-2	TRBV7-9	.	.	TGTGCCAGCAGCTTATCCGTGTGGTCCGGGGAGCTGTTTTTT	CASSLSVWSGELFF
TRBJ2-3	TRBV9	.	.	TGTGCCAGCAGCCCTCACGGGCTAGCCGACCGCACAGATACGCAGTATTTT	CASSPHGLADRTDTQYF
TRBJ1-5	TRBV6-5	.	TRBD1	TGTGCCAGCAGTTACGGACAGGGGTTTCAGCCCCAGCATTTT	CASSYGQGFQPQHF
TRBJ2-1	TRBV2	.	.	TGTGCCAGCGAGCTTGGGGCCCACAATGAGCAGTTCTTC	CASELGAHNEQFF
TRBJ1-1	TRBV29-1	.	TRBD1	TGCAGCGTCGGACAGGATAACACTGAAGCTTTCTTT	CSVGQDNTEAFF
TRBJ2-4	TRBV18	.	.	TGTGCCAGCTCACCGGAAGCCAGTGGGGGTTCGGGCATTCAGTACTTC	CASSPEASGGSGIQYF
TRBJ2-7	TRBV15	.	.	TGTGCCACCACCTCCATAAGGGCGGGTGAGCAGTACTTC	CATTSIRAGEQYF
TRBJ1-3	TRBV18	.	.	TGTGCCAGCTCCCCGGGGAACTCTGGAAACACCATATATTTT	CASSPGNSGNTIYF